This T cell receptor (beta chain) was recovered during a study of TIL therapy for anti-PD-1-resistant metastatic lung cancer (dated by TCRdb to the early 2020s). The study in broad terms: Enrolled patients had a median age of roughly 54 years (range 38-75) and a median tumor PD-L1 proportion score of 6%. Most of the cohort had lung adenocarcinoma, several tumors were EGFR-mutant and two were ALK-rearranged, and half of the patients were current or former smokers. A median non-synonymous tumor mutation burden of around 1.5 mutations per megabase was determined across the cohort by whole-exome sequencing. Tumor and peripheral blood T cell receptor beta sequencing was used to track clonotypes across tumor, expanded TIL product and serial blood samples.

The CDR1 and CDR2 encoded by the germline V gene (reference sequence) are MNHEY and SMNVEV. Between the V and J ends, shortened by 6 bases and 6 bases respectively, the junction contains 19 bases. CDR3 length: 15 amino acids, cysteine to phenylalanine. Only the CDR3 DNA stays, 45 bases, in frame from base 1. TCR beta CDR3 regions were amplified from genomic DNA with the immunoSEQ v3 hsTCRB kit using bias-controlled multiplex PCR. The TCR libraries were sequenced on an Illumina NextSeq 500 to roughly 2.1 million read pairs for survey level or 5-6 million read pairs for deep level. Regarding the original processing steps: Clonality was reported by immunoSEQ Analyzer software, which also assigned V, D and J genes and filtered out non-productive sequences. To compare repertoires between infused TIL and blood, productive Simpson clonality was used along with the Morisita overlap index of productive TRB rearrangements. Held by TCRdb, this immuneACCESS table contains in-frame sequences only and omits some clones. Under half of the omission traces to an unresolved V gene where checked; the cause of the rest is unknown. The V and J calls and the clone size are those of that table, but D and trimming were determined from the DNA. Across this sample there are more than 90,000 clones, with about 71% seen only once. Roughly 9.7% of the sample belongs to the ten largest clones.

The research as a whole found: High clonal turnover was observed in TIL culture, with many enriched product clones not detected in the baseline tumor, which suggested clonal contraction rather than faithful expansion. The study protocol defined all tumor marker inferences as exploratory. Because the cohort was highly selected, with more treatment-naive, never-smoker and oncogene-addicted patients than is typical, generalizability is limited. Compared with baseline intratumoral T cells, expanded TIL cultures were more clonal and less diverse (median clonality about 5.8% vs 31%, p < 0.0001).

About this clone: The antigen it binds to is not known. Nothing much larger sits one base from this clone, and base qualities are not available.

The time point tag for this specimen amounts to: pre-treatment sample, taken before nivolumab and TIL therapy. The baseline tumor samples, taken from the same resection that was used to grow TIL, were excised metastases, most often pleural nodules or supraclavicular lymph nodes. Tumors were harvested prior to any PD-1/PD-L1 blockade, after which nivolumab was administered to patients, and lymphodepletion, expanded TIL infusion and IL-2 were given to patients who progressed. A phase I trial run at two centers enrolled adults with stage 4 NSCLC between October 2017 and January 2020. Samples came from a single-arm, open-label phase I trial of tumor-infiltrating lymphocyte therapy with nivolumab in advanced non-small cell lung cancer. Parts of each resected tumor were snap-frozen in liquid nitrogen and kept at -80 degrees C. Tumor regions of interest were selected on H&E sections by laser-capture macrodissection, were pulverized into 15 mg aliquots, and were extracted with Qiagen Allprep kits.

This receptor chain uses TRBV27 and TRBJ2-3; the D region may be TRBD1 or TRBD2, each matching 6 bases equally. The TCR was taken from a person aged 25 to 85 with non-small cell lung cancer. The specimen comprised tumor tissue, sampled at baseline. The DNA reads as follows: TGTGCCAGCAGCCCCTTGGGGGGCAAGGATGATACGCAGTATTTT. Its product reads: CASSPLGGKDDTQYF.